This entry is about one T cell receptor (beta chain). This table comes from immunoSEQ multiplex PCR, and its TCRdb copy is limited to in-frame clones, with some not included. The repertoire holds about 270,000 clones, with about 86% as singletons. The sample is drawn from a study of blood T cell repertoires in COVID-19. Trimming stripped 6 bases from V and 2 bases from J, with 14 bases between. CDR3 length: 15 residues. Germline loops: CDR1 SNHLY, CDR2 FYNNEI. This chain uses TRBV2 with TRBJ1-5, with D possibly TRBD1 on 5 matching bases. Sequencing was performed on peripheral blood. This clonotype originated in a woman aged 30 to 39 with COVID-19, enrolled during active disease. CDR3 region: CASRGREWGNQPQHF. DNA for the CDR3: TGTGCCAGCAGGGGCAGGGAATGGGGCAATCAGCCCCAGCATTTT.